These 18 T cell receptor beta chains were sequenced from one sample in a study of T cell responses to AZD1222 COVID-19 vaccine (dated by TCRdb to 2020 to 2023). Library method: the immunoSEQ multiplex PCR assay. As stored in TCRdb, this immuneACCESS dataset retains in-frame rearrangements with V and J assigned. A fraction of the clones does not appear; measured against another copy, unresolved V genes explain less than half of the discrepancy, and the remainder lacks a known reason. The sample records roughly 120,000 clones, 70% to 90% of which are singletons. The top ten clones comprise 4.4% of the sample. The sample's time point label, decoded: about 28 days (+/-7) after the second vaccine dose. Sequencing was performed on peripheral blood, taken 28 days after the second AZD1222 dose. These receptors were obtained from an adult who received the AZD1222 COVID-19 vaccine.

V is TRBV7-9 and J is TRBJ2-3; maybe TRBD2 (6 bases). The CDR3 is 14 amino acids. The V and J ends lost 11 bases and 4 bases respectively, with 19 bases between them. The germline V gene encodes CDR1 SEHNR and CDR2 FQNEAQ (reference sequence). DNA for the CDR3: TGTGCCTACGGCCGGAGGGCCATTCCAGATACGCAGTATTTT. It specifies CAYGRRAIPDTQYF.

The chain joins TRBV15 to TRBJ1-5; no clear D. The V gene lost 0 bases and the J gene lost 7 bases, with 10 bases spanning the gap. The CDR3 has 14 amino acids. Looked up from germline, CDR1 is LNHNV and CDR2 is YYDKDF (reference sequence). The CDR3 DNA is TGTGCCACCAGCAGAGAGTATAGTAGGCAGCCCCAGCATTTT. Its protein product is CATSREYSRQPQHF.

The rearrangement links TRBV19 to TRBJ1-1; possible D gene TRBD1, 6 bases. CDR1 LNHDA and CDR2 SQIVND come from the germline V gene (reference sequence). The CDR3 has 16 residues. Between the trimmed V and J ends, which lost 3 bases and 0 bases, there was a span of 14 bases. The CDR3 region has the DNA TGTGCCAGTAGTATCGGGGGCTGGTCGGTGAACACTGAAGCTTTCTTT. Encoded protein: CASSIGGWSVNTEAFF.

V gene TRBV5-4 combines with J gene TRBJ2-5, with 10 bases fitting TRBD2. The CDR3 is made up of 15 amino acids. Germline assignment: CDR1 SGHNT and CDR2 YYREEE (reference sequence). V shed 4 bases, J shed 1 base, and the junction held 4 bases outside the gene matches. As DNA, the CDR3 is TGTGCCAGCAGCAGCAAGCGGGAGGGCCAAGAGACCCAGTACTTC. Its translation is CASSSKREGQETQYF.

V is TRBV12-3 or TRBV12-4 and J is TRBJ2-1; D not certain. Trimming shortened V by 6 bases and J by 3 bases, and 9 bases separated the two germline ends. This CDR3 has 13 residues. The CDR3 bases are TGTGCCAGCAGGCTTACTAACTACAATGAGCAGTTCTTC. It codes for CASRLTNYNEQFF.

V gene TRBV6-2 or TRBV6-3 combines with J gene TRBJ2-7, with TRBD2 identical over 9 bases. CDR3 size: 16 residues. The germline V gene encodes CDR1 MNHEY and CDR2 SVGEGT. J lost 2 bases, V lost 4 bases, and 9 bases had no gene match. CDR3 DNA sequence: TGTGCCAGCAGTTTACCTCTAGCGGGACCGGCCTACGAGCAGTACTTC. It encodes CASSLPLAGPAYEQYF.

This chain uses TRBV5-1 with TRBJ2-2; weak D call: TRBD1 (6 bases). Germline V lookup: CDR1 SGHRS, CDR2 YFSETQ. CDR3 length: 16 residues. Trimming shortened V by 0 bases and J by 4 bases, and 13 bases separated the two germline ends. DNA of the CDR3: TGCGCCAGCAGCTTGGTGGCAGGGGTCGGCACCGGGGAGCTGTTTTTT. This codes for CASSLVAGVGTGELFF. Together with reference TRBV5-1 and TRBJ2-2, the CDR3 gives the full variable domain: KAGVTQTPRYLIKTRGQQVTLSCSPISGHRSVSWYQQTPGQGLQFLFEYFSETQRNKGNFPGRFSGRQFSNSRSEMNVSTLELGDSALYLCASSLVAGVGTGELFFGEGSRLTVL.

The V and J genes are TRBV6-2 or TRBV6-3 and TRBJ2-5, with D possibly matching TRBD2 (6 bases). The V end lost 6 bases, the J end lost 3 bases, and 20 bases lay between the germline ends. Looked up from germline, CDR1 is MNHEY and CDR2 is SVGEGT. This CDR3 comprises 16 residues. The CDR3 sequence: CASSLYSPSAKETQYF. As DNA, the CDR3 is TGTGCCAGCAGCCTCTACTCCCCTAGCGCCAAAGAGACCCAGTACTTC.

The chain couples TRBV6-1 to TRBJ2-1, with 8 positions matching TRBD2. Germline CDR1 is MNHNS and CDR2 is SASEGT. Trimming at V came to 2 bases and at J to 5 bases, leaving 5 bases not matched to a gene. The CDR3 length is 15 residues. CDR3 region: CASSERTSRNNEQFF. CDR3 bases: TGTGCCAGCAGTGAACGGACTAGCCGAAACAATGAGCAGTTCTTC.

This chain joins TRBV24-1 and TRBJ1-1; no reliable D call. Trimming pared 0 bases from V and 5 bases from J, leaving 18 bases between. Germline assignment: CDR1 KGHDR and CDR2 SFDVKD. This CDR3 spans 17 amino acids. For the CDR3, the DNA is TGTGCCACCAGTGATTTGCACCGACGGGTCTGGGGAACTGAAGCTTTCTTT. Translated: CATSDLHRRVWGTEAFF.

The chain uses TRBV13 and TRBJ2-1; 8 nucleotides align to TRBD2. This CDR3 has 19 amino acids. Germline CDR1 PRHDT, CDR2 FYEKMQ (reference sequence). V trimming: 2 bases; J trimming: 0 bases; junction bases outside the gene matches: 12. The CDR3 DNA is TGTGCCAGCAGCTTATTTCTCGCGGGAGGCCCAAGCTCCTACAATGAGCAGTTCTTC. Its translation: CASSLFLAGGPSSYNEQFF. Full variable domain (rest looked up from reference TRBV13 and TRBJ2-1): AAGVIQSPRHLIKEKRETATLKCYPIPRHDTVYWYQQGPGQDPQFLISFYEKMQSDKGSIPDRFSAQQFSDYHSELNMSSLELGDSALYFCASSLFLAGGPSSYNEQFFGPGTRLTVL.

This clone was seen a few times. The chain uses TRBV5-6 and TRBJ1-5; D might be TRBD1 (6 bases). Trimming cost V 0 bases and J 6 bases, with 7 bases left between them. Germline CDR1 reads SGHDT; CDR2 reads YYEEEE. The CDR3 runs 13 residues. The CDR3 reads CASSLGGLQPQHF. The CDR3 nucleotides are TGTGCCAGCAGCTTGGGGGGGCTTCAGCCCCAGCATTTT.

V gene TRBV12-5 combines with J gene TRBJ2-2; unclear D gene. Per germline, CDR1 LGHNT and CDR2 FRNRAP. The CDR3 has 15 amino acids. V shed 2 bases and J shed 2 bases, with 9 bases lying between them. The CDR3 loop is CASGLSRANTGELFF. CDR3 coding DNA: TGTGCTAGTGGTTTGTCAAGGGCAAACACCGGGGAGCTGTTTTTT. The whole variable domain, filled in from reference TRBV12-5 and TRBJ2-2, reads DARVTQTPRHKVTEMGQEVTMRCQPILGHNTVFWYRQTMMQGLELLAYFRNRAPLDDSGMPKDRFSAEMPDATLATLKIQPSEPRDSAVYFCASGLSRANTGELFFGEGSRLTVL.

The chain combines TRBV3-1 (or the pseudogene TRBV3-2) with TRBJ2-2, with TRBD1 as a possible D gene (5 bases). This CDR3 is built from 16 residues. In germline, CDR1 is LGHDT, CDR2 YNNKEL (reference sequence). V was pared by 0 bases and J by 4 bases, with 12 bases between. Written as DNA, the CDR3 is TGTGCCAGCAGCCAAGAGGTTTGGGGCGGCACCGGGGAGCTGTTTTTT. Translated, it gives CASSQEVWGGTGELFF.

The genes are TRBV24-1 and TRBJ2-3; D is unresolved. This CDR3 has 14 residues. V lost 2 bases to trimming and J lost 2 bases, with 7 bases between them. Germline V CDR1 and CDR2: KGHDR, SFDVKD. The CDR3 DNA reads as TGTGCCACCAGTGATTACGCGGCCACAGATACGCAGTATTTT. This codes for CATSDYAATDTQYF.

The V gene is TRBV7-3, the J gene TRBJ2-3, with D perhaps TRBD2 (6 bases). This CDR3 is built from 12 residues. Trimming removed 5 bases from V and 10 bases from J, with 13 bases in between. CDR1 is SGHTA and CDR2 is FQGTGA in the germline V gene. Here the CDR3 reads CASSLQGGAQYF. The CDR3, as DNA: TGTGCCAGCAGCCTCCAGGGCGGGGCGCAGTATTTT.

The chain recombines TRBV4-2 with TRBJ2-7; D is undetermined. The length of the CDR3 is 13 residues. Germline V CDR1 and CDR2: LGHNA, YNFKEQ. The ends were cut back, 2 bases at V and 1 base at J, with 6 bases in the middle. CDR3 bases: TGTGCCAGCAGCCAACCCGGTTCCTACGAGCAGTACTTC. Its protein is CASSQPGSYEQYF.

The chain combines TRBV27 with TRBJ1-2; 8 nucleotides line up with TRBD1. Trimming cost V 0 bases and J 2 bases; bases outside gene matches: 14. The CDR3 runs 19 residues. The germline V gene has CDR1 MNHEY and CDR2 SMNVEV (reference sequence). CDR3 DNA sequence: TGTGCCAGCAGTTTATCACCTCCGGGCAGGGGGCTCGACAACTATGGCTACACCTTC. This sequence encodes CASSLSPPGRGLDNYGYTF.